These T cell receptor beta chains were read from a single sample in a study of post-analysis software for immune sequencing data. TCRdb independently ran MiXCR on the PCR reads; one entry per CDR3 protein. The sample records 430,000 or so distinct CDR3 sequences, over 30% being singletons. The sequenced sample consisted of blood. These TCRs come from a girl aged 2-9 years with multiple sclerosis. Each CDR3 is given with its conserved first and last residue. D genes are given only for firm matches. Clone size is given for some rows only: seen once, a few or many times, or a class if the clone is expanded.

V gene,D gene,clone size,J gene,CDR3 DNA,CDR3 protein
TRBV2,TRBD1,few,TRBJ1-2,TGTGCCAGCCGGACAGGAGGGCTTGGCTACACCTTC,CASRTGGLGYTF
TRBV4-1,-,-,TRBJ1-2,TGCGCCAGCAGCCAAGAACAGAACTATGGCTACACCTTC,CASSQEQNYGYTF
TRBV4-3,-,few,TRBJ1-2,TGCGCCAGCAGCCAAGATTCGACAGTTATCTCCAACTATGGCTACACCTTC,CASSQDSTVISNYGYTF
TRBV12-3/TRBV12-4,-,few,TRBJ2-3,TGTGCCAGCAAGCCTAGTGGGAGCACAGATACGCAGTATTTT,CASKPSGSTDTQYF
TRBV6-5,-,-,TRBJ2-7,TGTGCCAGCAGACTGGGCCGGGACGCCGCCTACGAGCAGTACTTC,CASRLGRDAAYEQYF
TRBV5-6,-,-,TRBJ1-5,TGTGCCAGCAGACCTGACAGGAAGAATCAGCCCCAGCATTTT,CASRPDRKNQPQHF
TRBV29-1,-,many,TRBJ2-7,TGCAGCGTTGAAGGAGCACTTTCACGTCCCTACGAGCAGTACTTC,CSVEGALSRPYEQYF
TRBV12-3/TRBV12-4,-,-,TRBJ2-3,TGTGCCAGCAGATGGGGAACATGGAGCACAGATACGCAGTATTTT,CASRWGTWSTDTQYF
TRBV11-2,TRBD1,few,TRBJ2-1,TGTGCCAGCAGCTTGGGGACAGGGCCCTCCAATGAGCAGTTCTTC,CASSLGTGPSNEQFF
TRBV7-2,-,-,TRBJ1-5,TGTGCCAGCAGCCTGGGTCGGGCGTTTCAGCCCCAGCATTTT,CASSLGRAFQPQHF
TRBV18,-,few,TRBJ1-6,TGTGCCAGCTCACCGGGGACCAATTCACCCCTCCACTTT,CASSPGTNSPLHF
TRBV5-1,-,-,TRBJ2-2,TGCGCCAGCAGCTTGGTCCTAAATGGGGAGCGGTTTTTT,CASSLVLNGERFF
TRBV25-1,TRBD1,few,TRBJ1-1,TGTGCCAGCAGTGAATATGGGACAGGGGGTGCGAACACTGAAGCTTTCTTT,CASSEYGTGGANTEAFF
TRBV7-6,-,-,TRBJ2-5,TGTGCCAGCAGCTTATTTATGAACCGACAAGAGACCCAGTACTTC,CASSLFMNRQETQYF
TRBV4-3,-,-,TRBJ2-3,TGCGCCAGCAGCCAAGTTCGGGAAGTTGGGGCAGATACGCAGTATTTT,CASSQVREVGADTQYF
TRBV7-2,-,-,TRBJ2-6,TGTGCCAGCAGCCTGTTAGGGGCTGTTGCCCTCGGGACCAACGTCCTGACTTTC,CASSLLGAVALGTNVLTF
TRBV6-4,-,few,TRBJ2-7,TGTGCCAGCAGTGACTCGCGACGCCTGGGGGACTACGAGCAGTACTTC,CASSDSRRLGDYEQYF
TRBV7-6,-,-,TRBJ2-3,TGTGCCAGCAGCTCCTTAAGGGGGATCGGGGAAGATACGCAGTATTTT,CASSSLRGIGEDTQYF
TRBV11-2,-,-,TRBJ2-5,TGTGCCAGCAGCCAGGGGGGGACTCAAGAGACCCAGTACTTC,CASSQGGTQETQYF
TRBV20-1,TRBD1,-,TRBJ2-5,TGCAGTGCTCCCTCCTCGCAGGGGGCAAGACAAGAGACCCAGTACTTC,CSAPSSQGARQETQYF
TRBV27,-,few,TRBJ1-2,TGTGCCAGCAGTTTATCGAAGGGATTCAGTTTATTAGGTGGCTACACCTTC,CASSLSKGFSLLGGYTF
TRBV6-1,TRBD1,few,TRBJ2-1,TGTGCCAGCACCCTCCTTTTCGGGACAGGGCGCTACAATGAGCAGTTCTTC,CASTLLFGTGRYNEQFF
TRBV5-1,-,-,TRBJ2-6,TGCGCCAGCAGCCTAACTTTCTCTGGGGCCAACGTCCTGACTTTC,CASSLTFSGANVLTF
TRBV6-5,TRBD2,few,TRBJ2-7,TGTGCCAGCAGTTCCCTCTTAGGACTAGCTTATTCCTACGAGCAGTACTTC,CASSSLLGLAYSYEQYF
TRBV6-5,TRBD1,-,TRBJ1-5,TGTGCCAGCAGTCCGGACAGGGGGGACCAGCCCCAGCATTTT,CASSPDRGDQPQHF
TRBV2,TRBD1,-,TRBJ1-2,TGTGCCAGCAGGGGACAGAAAAGGGACTATGGCTACACCTTC,CASRGQKRDYGYTF
TRBV10-3,-,-,TRBJ1-2,TGTGCCATCAGTGCGGGCGGGACGGACTATGGCTACACCTTC,CAISAGGTDYGYTF
TRBV20-1,-,once,TRBJ1-2,TGCAGTGCAAGGACAGATCCCTTCTATGGCTACACCTTC,CSARTDPFYGYTF
TRBV4-3,-,-,TRBJ2-7,TGCGCCAGCAGCCAAGAACCACGAGGGTCCGGGGAGCAGTACTTC,CASSQEPRGSGEQYF
TRBV9,-,few,TRBJ2-7,TGTGCCAGCAGCCCACTACCTTCGGGAGAATACACCTACGAGCAGTACTTC,CASSPLPSGEYTYEQYF
TRBV20-1,-,-,TRBJ2-1,TGCAGTGCTAGAGTGAGCAGGCAGGGGATCGGGCAGTTCTTC,CSARVSRQGIGQFF
TRBV6-5,TRBD1,few,TRBJ1-2,TGTGCCAGCAGTTCCGGACAGGGGGCGAAAGGCTACACCTTC,CASSSGQGAKGYTF
TRBV6-2/TRBV6-3,TRBD1,-,TRBJ2-7,TGTGCCAGCAGAAGAACCGGACAGGGGCTCTACGAGCAGTACTTC,CASRRTGQGLYEQYF
TRBV12-3/TRBV12-4,-,-,TRBJ1-1,TGTGCCAGCGTTAGGGGGGCTGAAGCTTTCTTT,CASVRGAEAFF
TRBV9,-,-,TRBJ2-1,TGTGCCAGCAGCGTGCAGGGGCGGCACCCCTCCAATGAGCAGTTCTTC,CASSVQGRHPSNEQFF
TRBV15,-,-,TRBJ2-1,TGTGCCACCAGCAGAGCTGCGGGAACGACCTACAATGAGCAGTTCTTC,CATSRAAGTTYNEQFF
TRBV12-3/TRBV12-4,-,-,TRBJ2-1,TGTGCCAGTTTCAGGGGACCCTCCTACAATGAGCAGTTCTTC,CASFRGPSYNEQFF
TRBV29-1,-,-,TRBJ1-1,TGCAGCGTTGAATATCAGGAGAACATTGAAGCTTTCTTT,CSVEYQENIEAFF